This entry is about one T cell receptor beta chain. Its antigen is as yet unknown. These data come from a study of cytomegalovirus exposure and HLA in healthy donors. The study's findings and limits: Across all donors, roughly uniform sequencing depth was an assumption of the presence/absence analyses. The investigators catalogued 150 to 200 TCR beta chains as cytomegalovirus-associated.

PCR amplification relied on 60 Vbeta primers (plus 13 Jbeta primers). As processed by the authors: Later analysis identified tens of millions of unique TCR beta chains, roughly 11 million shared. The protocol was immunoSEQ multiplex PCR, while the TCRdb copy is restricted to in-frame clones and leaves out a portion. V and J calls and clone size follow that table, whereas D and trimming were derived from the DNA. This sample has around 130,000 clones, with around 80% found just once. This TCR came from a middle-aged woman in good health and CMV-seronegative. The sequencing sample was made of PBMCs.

CDR3 protein: CASSVKAGDSDTQYF. The DNA of the CDR3 is TGTGCCAGCAGCGTAAAAGCGGGGGATTCAGATACGCAGTATTTT. The chain links TRBV9 to TRBJ2-3, with 8 nucleotides matching TRBD2. The junction had 5 bases not matched to a gene; V was cut back by 1 base and J by 4 bases. The CDR3 runs to 15 residues. In germline, CDR1 is SGDLS, CDR2 YYNGEE.